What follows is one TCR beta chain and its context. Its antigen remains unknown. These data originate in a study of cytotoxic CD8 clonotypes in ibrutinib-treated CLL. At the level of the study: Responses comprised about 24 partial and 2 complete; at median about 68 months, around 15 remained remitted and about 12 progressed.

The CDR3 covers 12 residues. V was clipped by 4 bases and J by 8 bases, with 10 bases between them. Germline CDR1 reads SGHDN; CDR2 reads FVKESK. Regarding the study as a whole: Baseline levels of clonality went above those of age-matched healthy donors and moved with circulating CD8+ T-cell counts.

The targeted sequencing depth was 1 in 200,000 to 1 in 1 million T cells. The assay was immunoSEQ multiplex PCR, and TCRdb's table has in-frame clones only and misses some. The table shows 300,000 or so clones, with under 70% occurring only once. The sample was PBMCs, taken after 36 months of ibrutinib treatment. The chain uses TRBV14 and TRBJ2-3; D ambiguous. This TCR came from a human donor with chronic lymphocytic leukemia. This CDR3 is CASSPSPGTQYF. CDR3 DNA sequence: TGTGCCAGCAGCCCCTCCCCGGGTACGCAGTATTTT.